This T cell receptor beta chain was retrieved from a study of cytomegalovirus exposure and HLA in healthy donors. In the PCR, 60 Vbeta and 13 Jbeta primers were used. TCRdb's copy holds only in-frame clones and misses some; the assay was immunoSEQ multiplex PCR. The data show around 70,000 clones, about nine tenths seen once. V lost 5 bases to trimming and J lost 0 bases; unmatched junction nucleotides: 7. This CDR3 comprises 16 residues. CDR1 is SGHNT and CDR2 is YYREEE in the germline V gene (reference sequence). Input material: PBMCs. The chain carries TRBV5-4 and TRBJ2-3, with TRBD2 identical over 9 bases. The receptor's source is a woman in her 30s in good health and CMV-seronegative. Here the CDR3 DNA reads TGTGCCAGCAGGCATTTGACTAGCGGAAGCACAGATACGCAGTATTTT. This encodes CASRHLTSGSTDTQYF.